The T cell receptor beta chain described here comes from a study of early T cells in non-severe SARS-CoV-2 infection. One entry per CDR3 protein results from TCRdb running MiXCR on the 5' RACE reads. The sample shows roughly 28,000 distinct CDR3 sequences, 5.8% of them seen only once. In its sample, this clonotype was seen many times. Per the germline V gene, CDR1 is SQVTM and CDR2 is ANQGSEA. This CDR3 contains 12 residues. V lost 6 bases, J lost 7 bases, and 7 bases stayed unmatched. This chain joins TRBV29-1 and TRBJ2-5; 8 nucleotides agree with TRBD2. The source is an adult who was a healthcare worker with PCR-confirmed SARS-CoV-2 infection or an uninfected control (not recorded which). The specimen sequenced was whole blood. This CDR3 reads CSVENTSGTQYF. The DNA of the CDR3 is TGCAGCGTCGAAAACACTAGCGGGACCCAGTACTTC.